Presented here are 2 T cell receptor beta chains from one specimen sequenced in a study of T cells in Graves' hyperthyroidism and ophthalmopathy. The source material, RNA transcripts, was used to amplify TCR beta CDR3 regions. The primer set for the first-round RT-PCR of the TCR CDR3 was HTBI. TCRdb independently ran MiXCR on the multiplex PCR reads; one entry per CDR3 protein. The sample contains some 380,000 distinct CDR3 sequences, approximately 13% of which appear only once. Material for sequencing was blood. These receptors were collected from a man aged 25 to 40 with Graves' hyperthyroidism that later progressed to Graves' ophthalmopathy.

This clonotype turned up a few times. The CDR3 bases are TGCAGTGCTAGAGACTGGGGAGATCAGCCCCAGCATTTT. Amino acid sequence: CSARDWGDQPQHF. The chain carries TRBV20-1 and TRBJ1-5; D gene ambiguous. The CDR3 totals 13 residues. V shed 0 bases and J shed 5 bases, with 8 bases lying between them. Per the germline V gene, CDR1 is DFQATT and CDR2 is SNEGSKA (reference sequence).

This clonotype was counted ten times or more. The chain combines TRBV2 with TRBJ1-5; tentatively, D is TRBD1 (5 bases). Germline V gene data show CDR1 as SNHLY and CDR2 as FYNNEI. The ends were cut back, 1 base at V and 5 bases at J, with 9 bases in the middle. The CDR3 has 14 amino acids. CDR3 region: CASSEGGTHQPQHF. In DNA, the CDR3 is TGTGCCAGCAGTGAAGGAGGGACCCATCAGCCCCAGCATTTT.